The clone carrying this T cell receptor beta chain has only one observation. No antigen is known for it. Repertoires were generated with immunoSEQ multiplex PCR, while TCRdb's copy carries only in-frame clones and drops some. The sample records tens of thousands of clones, roughly 91% being singletons. This record belongs to a study of graft-versus-host responses after intestinal transplantation. Germline V lookup: CDR1 LGHNT, CDR2 FRNRAP. CDR3 length: 15 residues. Trimming at V came to 5 bases and at J to 7 bases, leaving 10 bases not matched to a gene. The source was unstimulated CD4+ T cells sorted from spleen or lymph node cells, collected before intestinal transplant. This chain connects TRBV12-5 to TRBJ2-1; 8 nucleotides agree with TRBD1. This TCR was recovered from a human donor who received an intestinal transplant. DNA of the CDR3: TGTGCTAGTGGTCCCCCGACAGGGGCCACGAATGAGCAGTTCTTC. Its translation: CASGPPTGATNEQFF.